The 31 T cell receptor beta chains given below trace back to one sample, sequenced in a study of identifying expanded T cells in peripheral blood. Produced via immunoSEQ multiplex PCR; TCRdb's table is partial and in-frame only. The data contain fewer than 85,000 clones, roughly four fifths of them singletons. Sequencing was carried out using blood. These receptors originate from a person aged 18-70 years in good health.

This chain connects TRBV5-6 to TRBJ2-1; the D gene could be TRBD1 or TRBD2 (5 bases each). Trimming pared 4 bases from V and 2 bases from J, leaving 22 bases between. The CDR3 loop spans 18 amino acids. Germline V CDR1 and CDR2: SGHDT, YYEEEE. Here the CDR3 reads CASSVDGRFRGTYNEQFF. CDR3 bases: TGTGCCAGCAGCGTGGACGGACGGTTCCGGGGCACCTACAATGAGCAGTTCTTC. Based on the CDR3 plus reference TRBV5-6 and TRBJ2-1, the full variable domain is DAGVTQSPTHLIKTRGQQVTLRCSPKSGHDTVSWYQQALGQGPQFIFQYYEEEERQRGNFPDRFSGHQFPNYSSELNVNALLLGDSALYLCASSVDGRFRGTYNEQFFGPGTRLTVL.

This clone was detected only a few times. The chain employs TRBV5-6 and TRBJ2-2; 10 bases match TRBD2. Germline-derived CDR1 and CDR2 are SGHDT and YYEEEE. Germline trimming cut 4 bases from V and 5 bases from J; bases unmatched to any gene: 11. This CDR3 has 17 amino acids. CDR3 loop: CASSRGTGLADTGELFF. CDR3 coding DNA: TGTGCCAGCAGCCGAGGGACCGGACTAGCGGATACCGGGGAGCTGTTTTTT.

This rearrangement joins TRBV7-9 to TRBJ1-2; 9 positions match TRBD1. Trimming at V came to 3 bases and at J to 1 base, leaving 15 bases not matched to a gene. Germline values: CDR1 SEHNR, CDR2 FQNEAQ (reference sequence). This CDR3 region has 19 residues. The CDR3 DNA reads TGTGCCAGCAGCTTTAGGACGACCTGGGACAGGGACTTTAACTATGGCTACACCTTC. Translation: CASSFRTTWDRDFNYGYTF.

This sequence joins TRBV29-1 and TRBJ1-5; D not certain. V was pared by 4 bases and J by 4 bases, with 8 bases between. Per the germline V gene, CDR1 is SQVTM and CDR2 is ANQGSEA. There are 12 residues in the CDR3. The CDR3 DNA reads TGCAGCGTTGGAGGGCCGAATCAGCCCCAGCATTTT. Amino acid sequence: CSVGGPNQPQHF.

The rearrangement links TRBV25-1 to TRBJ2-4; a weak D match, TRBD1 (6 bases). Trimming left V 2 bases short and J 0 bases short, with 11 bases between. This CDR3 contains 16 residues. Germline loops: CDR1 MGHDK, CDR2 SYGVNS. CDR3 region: CASSERAGEAKNIQYF. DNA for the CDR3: TGTGCCAGCAGTGAACGGGCAGGGGAAGCCAAAAACATTCAGTACTTC.

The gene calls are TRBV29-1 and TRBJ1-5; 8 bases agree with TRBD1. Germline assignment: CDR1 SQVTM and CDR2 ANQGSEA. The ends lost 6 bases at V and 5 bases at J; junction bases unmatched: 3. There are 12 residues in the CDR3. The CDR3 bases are TGCAGCGTCGGACAGGGCGATCAGCCCCAGCATTTT. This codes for CSVGQGDQPQHF.

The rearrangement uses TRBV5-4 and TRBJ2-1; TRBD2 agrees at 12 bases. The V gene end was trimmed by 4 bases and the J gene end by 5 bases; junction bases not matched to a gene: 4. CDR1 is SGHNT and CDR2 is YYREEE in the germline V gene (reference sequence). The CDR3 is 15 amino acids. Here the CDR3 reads CASSDPSGRDNEQFF. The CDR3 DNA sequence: TGTGCCAGCAGCGATCCTAGCGGGAGGGACAATGAGCAGTTCTTC. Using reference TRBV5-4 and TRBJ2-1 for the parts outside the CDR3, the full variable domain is ETGVTQSPTHLIKTRGQQVTLRCSSQSGHNTVSWYQQALGQGPQFIFQYYREEENGRGNFPPRFSGLQFPNYSSELNVNALELDDSALYLCASSDPSGRDNEQFFGPGTRLTVL.

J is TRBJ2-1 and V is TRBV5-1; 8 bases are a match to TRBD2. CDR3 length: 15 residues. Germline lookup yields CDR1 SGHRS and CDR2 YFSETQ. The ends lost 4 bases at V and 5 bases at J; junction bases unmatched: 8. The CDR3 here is CASSPLAGDDNEQFF. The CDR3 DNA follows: TGCGCCAGCAGCCCGCTAGCGGGTGATGACAATGAGCAGTTCTTC.

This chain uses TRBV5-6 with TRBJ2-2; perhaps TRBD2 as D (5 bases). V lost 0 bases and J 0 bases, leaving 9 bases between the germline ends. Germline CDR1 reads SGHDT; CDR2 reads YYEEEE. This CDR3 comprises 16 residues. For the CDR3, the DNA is TGTGCCAGCAGCTTGGTCGGGATCGCGAACACCGGGGAGCTGTTTTTT. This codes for CASSLVGIANTGELFF.

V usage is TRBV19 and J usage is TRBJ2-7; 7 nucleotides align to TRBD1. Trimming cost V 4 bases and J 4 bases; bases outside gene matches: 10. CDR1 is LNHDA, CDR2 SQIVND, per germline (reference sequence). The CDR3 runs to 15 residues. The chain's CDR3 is CASSTYKDRAYEQYF. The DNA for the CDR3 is TGTGCCAGTAGTACGTACAAAGACAGGGCTTACGAGCAGTACTTC.

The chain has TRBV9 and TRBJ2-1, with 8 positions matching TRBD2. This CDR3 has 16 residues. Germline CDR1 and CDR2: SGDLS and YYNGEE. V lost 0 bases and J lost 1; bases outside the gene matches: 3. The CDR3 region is CASSVEERGSYNEQFF. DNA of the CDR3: TGTGCCAGCAGCGTAGAGGAGCGGGGGTCCTACAATGAGCAGTTCTTC.

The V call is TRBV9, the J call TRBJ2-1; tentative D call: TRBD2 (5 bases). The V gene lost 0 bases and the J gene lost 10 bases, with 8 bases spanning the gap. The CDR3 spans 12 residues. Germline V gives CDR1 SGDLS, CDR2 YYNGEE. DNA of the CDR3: TGTGCCAGCAGCGTAGACATAGCGGAGCAGTTCTTC. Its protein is CASSVDIAEQFF.

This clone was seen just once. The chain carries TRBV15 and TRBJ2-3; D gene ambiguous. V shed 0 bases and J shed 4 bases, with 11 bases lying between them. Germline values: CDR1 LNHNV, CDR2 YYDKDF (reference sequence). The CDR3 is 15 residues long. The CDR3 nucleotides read TGTGCCACCAGCAGAGAAAATGTCGCAGCAGATACGCAGTATTTT. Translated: CATSRENVAADTQYF. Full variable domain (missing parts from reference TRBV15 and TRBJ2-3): DAMVIQNPRYQVTQFGKPVTLSCSQTLNHNVMYWYQQKSSQAPKLLFHYYDKDFNNEADTPDNFQSRRPNTSFCFLDIRSPGLGDTAMYLCATSRENVAADTQYFGPGTRLTVL.

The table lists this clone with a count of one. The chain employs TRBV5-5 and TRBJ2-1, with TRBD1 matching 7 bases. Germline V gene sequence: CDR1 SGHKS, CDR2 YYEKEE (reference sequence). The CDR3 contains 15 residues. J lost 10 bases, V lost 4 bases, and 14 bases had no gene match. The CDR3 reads CASSPRDSSADEQFF. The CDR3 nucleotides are TGTGCCAGCAGCCCACGGGACAGTTCCGCCGACGAGCAGTTCTTC. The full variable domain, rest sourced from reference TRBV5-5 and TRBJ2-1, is DAGVTQSPTHLIKTRGQQVTLRCSPISGHKSVSWYQQVLGQGPQFIFQYYEKEERGRGNFPDRFSARQFPNYSSELNVNALLLGDSALYLCASSPRDSSADEQFFGPGTRLTVL.

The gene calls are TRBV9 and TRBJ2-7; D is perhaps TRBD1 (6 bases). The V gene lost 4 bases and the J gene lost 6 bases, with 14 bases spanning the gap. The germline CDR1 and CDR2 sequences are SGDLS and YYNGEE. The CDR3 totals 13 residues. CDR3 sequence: CASSSGDTSEQYF. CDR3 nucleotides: TGTGCCAGCAGCTCTGGGGACACCTCCGAGCAGTACTTC.

DNA for the CDR3: TGTGCCAGCAGTTTTCAGTCCCCGTACCCTTACGAGCAGTACTTC. It specifies CASSFQSPYPYEQYF. V usage is TRBV28 and J usage is TRBJ2-7; D gene ambiguous. V was pared by 3 bases and J by 4 bases, with 16 bases between. Germline CDR1 is MDHEN and CDR2 is SYDVKM. CDR3 length: 15 residues.

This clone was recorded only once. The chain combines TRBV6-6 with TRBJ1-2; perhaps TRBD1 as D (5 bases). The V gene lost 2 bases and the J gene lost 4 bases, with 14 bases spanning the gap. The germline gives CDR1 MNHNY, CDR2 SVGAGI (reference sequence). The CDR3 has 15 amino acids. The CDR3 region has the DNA TGTGCCAGCAGTTACCGGAGGGGCTTCAGCTATGGCTACACCTTC. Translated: CASSYRRGFSYGYTF.

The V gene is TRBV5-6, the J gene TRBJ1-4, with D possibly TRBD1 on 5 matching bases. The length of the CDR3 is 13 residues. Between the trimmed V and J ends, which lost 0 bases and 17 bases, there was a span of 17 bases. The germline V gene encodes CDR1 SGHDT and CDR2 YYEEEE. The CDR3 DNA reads TGTGCCAGCAGCTTGGAAATTTCCAGGGAGGAATTTTTT. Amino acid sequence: CASSLEISREEFF.

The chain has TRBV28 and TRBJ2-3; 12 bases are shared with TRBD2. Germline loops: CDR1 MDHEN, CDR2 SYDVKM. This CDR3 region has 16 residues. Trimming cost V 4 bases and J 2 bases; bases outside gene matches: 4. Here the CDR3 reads CASSSLAGGVTDTQYF. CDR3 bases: TGTGCCAGCAGTTCACTAGCGGGAGGCGTCACAGATACGCAGTATTTT. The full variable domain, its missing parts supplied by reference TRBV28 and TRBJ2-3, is DVKVTQSSRYLVKRTGEKVFLECVQDMDHENMFWYRQDPGLGLRLIYFSYDVKMKEKGDIPEGYSVSREKKERFSLILESASTNQTSMYLCASSSLAGGVTDTQYFGPGTRLTVL.

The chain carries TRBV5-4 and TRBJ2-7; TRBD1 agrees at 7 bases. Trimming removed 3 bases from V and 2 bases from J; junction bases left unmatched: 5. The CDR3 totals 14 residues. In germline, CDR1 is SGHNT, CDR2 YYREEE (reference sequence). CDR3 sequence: CASSSGGIAYEQYF. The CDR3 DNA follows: TGTGCCAGCAGCTCAGGGGGAATCGCCTACGAGCAGTACTTC. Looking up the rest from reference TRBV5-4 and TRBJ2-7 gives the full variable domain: ETGVTQSPTHLIKTRGQQVTLRCSSQSGHNTVSWYQQALGQGPQFIFQYYREEENGRGNFPPRFSGLQFPNYSSELNVNALELDDSALYLCASSSGGIAYEQYFGPGTRLTVT.

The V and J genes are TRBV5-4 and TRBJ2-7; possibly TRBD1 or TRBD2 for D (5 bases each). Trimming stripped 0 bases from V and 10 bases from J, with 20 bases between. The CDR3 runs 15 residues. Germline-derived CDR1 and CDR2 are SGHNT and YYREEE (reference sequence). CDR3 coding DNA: TGTGCCAGCAGCTTGGATGTACCGGGACCTACAGCTCAGTACTTC. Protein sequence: CASSLDVPGPTAQYF.

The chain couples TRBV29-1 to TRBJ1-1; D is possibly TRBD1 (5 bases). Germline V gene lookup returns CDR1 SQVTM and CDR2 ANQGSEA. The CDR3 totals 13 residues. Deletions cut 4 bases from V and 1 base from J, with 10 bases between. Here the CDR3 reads CSVAGSPNTEAFF. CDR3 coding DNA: TGCAGCGTTGCAGGGTCCCCGAACACTGAAGCTTTCTTT.

CDR3 region: CASSIGGRGQETQYF. The CDR3 coding sequence is TGTGCCAGTAGTATTGGCGGGAGAGGGCAAGAGACCCAGTACTTC. The V call is TRBV19, the J call TRBJ2-5, with 7 bases that match TRBD2. The length of the CDR3 is 15 residues. CDR1 is LNHDA and CDR2 is SQIVND in the germline V gene (reference sequence). V shed 3 bases and J 2 bases; nucleotides not matched to a gene: 6. The complete variable domain, with remaining parts taken from reference TRBV19 and TRBJ2-5, reads DGGITQSPKYLFRKEGQNVTLSCEQNLNHDAMYWYRQDPGQGLRLIYYSQIVNDFQKGDIAEGYSVSREKKESFPLTVTSAQKNPTAFYLCASSIGGRGQETQYFGPGTRLLVL.

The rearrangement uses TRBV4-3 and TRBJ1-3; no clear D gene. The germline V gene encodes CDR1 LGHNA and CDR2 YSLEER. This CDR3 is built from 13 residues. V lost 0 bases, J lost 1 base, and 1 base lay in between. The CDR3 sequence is CASSQDSGNTIYF. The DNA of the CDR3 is TGCGCCAGCAGCCAAGATTCTGGAAACACCATATATTTT.

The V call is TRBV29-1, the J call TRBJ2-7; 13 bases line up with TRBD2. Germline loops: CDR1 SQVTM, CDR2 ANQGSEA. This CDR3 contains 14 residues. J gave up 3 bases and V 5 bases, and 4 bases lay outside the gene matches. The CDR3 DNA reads TGCAGCGTTCCCGGGACTAGCGGGATCTACGAGCAGTACTTC. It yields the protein CSVPGTSGIYEQYF.

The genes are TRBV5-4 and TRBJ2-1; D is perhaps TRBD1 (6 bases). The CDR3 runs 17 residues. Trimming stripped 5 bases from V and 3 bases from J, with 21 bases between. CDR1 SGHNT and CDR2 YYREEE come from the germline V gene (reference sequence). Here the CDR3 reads CASSGPQQGRGYNEQFF. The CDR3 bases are TGTGCCAGCAGTGGCCCCCAACAGGGAAGGGGCTACAATGAGCAGTTCTTC.

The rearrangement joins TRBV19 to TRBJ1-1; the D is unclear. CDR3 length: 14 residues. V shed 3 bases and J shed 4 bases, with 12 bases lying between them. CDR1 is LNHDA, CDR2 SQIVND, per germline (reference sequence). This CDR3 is CASSIQARVTEAFF. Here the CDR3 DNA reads TGTGCCAGTAGTATCCAAGCCCGAGTCACTGAAGCTTTCTTT.

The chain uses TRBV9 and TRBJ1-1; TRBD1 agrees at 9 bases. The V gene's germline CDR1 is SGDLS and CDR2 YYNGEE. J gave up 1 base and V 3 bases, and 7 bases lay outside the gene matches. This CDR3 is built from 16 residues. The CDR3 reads CASSAWTGVGNTEAFF. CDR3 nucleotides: TGTGCCAGCAGCGCCTGGACAGGGGTCGGGAACACTGAAGCTTTCTTT.

The CDR3 reads CAISESGSYTDTQYF. CDR3 sequence (DNA): TGTGCCATCAGTGAGTCAGGGAGTTACACAGATACGCAGTATTTT. V gene TRBV10-3 combines with J gene TRBJ2-3, with a weak D call TRBD2 (5 bases). Germline lookup yields CDR1 ENHRY and CDR2 SYGVKD. V dropped 0 bases and J dropped 2 bases, with 9 bases sitting between them. There are 15 residues in the CDR3.

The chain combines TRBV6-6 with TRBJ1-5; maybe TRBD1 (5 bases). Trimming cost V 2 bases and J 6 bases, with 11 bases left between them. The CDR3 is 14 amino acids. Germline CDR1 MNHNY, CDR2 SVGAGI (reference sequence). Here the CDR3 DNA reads TGTGCCAGCAGTTACGTGGGGGGAACTCAGCCCCAGCATTTT. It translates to CASSYVGGTQPQHF.

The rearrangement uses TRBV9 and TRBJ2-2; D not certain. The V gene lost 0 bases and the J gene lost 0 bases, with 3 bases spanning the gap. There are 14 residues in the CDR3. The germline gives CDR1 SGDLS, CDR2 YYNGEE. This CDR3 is CASSVVTNTGELFF. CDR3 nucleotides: TGTGCCAGCAGCGTAGTCACGAACACCGGGGAGCTGTTTTTT.